Described below is a single TCR beta chain sequence and its context. What antigen it recognizes has not been identified. Base qualities were left out, and no much larger clone turns up one base away. This entry belongs to a study of T cell changes during pregnancy in multiple sclerosis (dated by TCRdb to the late 2010s). About the study as a whole: In women with multiple sclerosis, the researchers looked at how the T cell repertoire shifted as pregnancy progressed.

The library was made by the immunoSEQ multiplex PCR assay. TCRdb obtained this table from immuneACCESS and retained in-frame rearrangements with V and J assigned. These tables miss some clones; where compared with another copy, unresolved V genes account for less than half of the shortfall, and the remainder is unexplained. The sample table records tens of thousands of clones; approximately 90% of these occur just once. The ten most abundant clones make up about 6.3% of the sample. Based on the germline V gene (reference sequence), the CDR1 and CDR2 sequences are GTSNPN and SVGIG. The CDR3, cysteine through phenylalanine, is 14 amino acids long. The CDR3 DNA has 42 bases and is translated from base 1. V loses 5 bases of germline sequence and J loses 0 bases, and the interval between the two ends is 11 bases.

Sequences were derived from CD8+ T cells from peripheral blood mononuclear cells, sampled after pregnancy. The sequence was collected from a female donor with multiple sclerosis, enrolled in a pregnancy study. Recombination linked TRBV30 to TRBJ2-1; the D gene cannot be named for sure. The sequence in DNA is TGTGCCTGGCGAGGAGAAAGCTCCTACAATGAGCAGTTCTTC. Its product reads: CAWRGESSYNEQFF. The reference TRBV30 and TRBJ2-1 proteins fill in what lies around the CDR3, so the full variable domain reads SQTIHQWPATLVQPVGSPLSLECTVEGTSNPNLYWYRQAAGRGLQLLFYSVGIGQISSEVPQNLSASRPQDRQFILSSKKLLLSDSGFYLCAWRGESSYNEQFFGPGTRLTVL.